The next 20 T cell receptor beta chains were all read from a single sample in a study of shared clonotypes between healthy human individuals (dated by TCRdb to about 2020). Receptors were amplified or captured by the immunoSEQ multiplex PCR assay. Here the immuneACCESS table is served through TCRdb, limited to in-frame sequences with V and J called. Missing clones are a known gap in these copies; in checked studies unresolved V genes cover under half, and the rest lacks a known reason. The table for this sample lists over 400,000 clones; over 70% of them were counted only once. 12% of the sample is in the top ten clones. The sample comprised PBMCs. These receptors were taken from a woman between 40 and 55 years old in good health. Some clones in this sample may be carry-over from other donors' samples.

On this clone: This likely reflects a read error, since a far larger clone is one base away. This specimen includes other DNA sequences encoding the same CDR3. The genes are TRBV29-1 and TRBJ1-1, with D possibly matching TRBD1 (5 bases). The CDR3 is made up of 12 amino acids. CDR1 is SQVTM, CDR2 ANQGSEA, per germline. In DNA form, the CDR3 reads TGCAGCGTTGAGCCGGGGGGAACTGAGGCTTTCTTT. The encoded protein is CSVEPGGTEAFF.

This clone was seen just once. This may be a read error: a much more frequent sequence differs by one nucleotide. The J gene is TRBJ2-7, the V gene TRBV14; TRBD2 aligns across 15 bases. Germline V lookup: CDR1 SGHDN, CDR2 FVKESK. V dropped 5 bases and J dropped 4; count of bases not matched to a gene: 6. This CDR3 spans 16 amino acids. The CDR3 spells CASSKVGTSGRYEQYF. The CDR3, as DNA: TGTGCCAGCAGCAAAGTAGGGACTAGCGGGAGGTACGAGCAGTACTTC.

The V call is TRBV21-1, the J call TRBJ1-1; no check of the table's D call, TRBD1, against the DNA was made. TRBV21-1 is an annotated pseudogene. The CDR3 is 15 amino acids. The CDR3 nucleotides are TGTGCCAGCAGCAAAGTCTGGACAGGGACGACTGAAGCTTTCTTT. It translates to CASSKVWTGTTEAFF.

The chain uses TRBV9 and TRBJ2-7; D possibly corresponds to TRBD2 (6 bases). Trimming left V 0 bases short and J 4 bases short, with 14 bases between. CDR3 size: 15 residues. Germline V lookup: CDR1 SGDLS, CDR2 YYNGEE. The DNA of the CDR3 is TGTGCCAGCAGCGTAGATAATAGCGGACCATACGAGCAGTACTTC. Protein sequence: CASSVDNSGPYEQYF.

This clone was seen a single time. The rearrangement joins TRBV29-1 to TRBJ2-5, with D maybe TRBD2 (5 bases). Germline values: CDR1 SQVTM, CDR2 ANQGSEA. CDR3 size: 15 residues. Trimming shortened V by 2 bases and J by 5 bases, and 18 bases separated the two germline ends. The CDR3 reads CSVEKSGAGIETQYF. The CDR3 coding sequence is TGCAGCGTTGAAAAAAGCGGAGCTGGGATCGAGACCCAGTACTTC.

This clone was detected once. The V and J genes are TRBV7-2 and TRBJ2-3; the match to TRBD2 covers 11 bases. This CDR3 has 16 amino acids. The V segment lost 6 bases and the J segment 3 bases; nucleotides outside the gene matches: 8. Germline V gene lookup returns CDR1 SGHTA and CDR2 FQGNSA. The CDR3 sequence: CASSPTSGTWTDTQYF. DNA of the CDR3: TGTGCCAGCAGTCCGACTAGCGGGACATGGACAGATACGCAGTATTTT.

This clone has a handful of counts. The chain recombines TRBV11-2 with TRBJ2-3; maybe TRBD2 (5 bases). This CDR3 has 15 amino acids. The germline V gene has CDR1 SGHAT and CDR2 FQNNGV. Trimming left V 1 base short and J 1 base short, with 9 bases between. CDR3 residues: CASSLAGLGTDTQYF. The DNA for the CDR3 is TGTGCCAGCAGCTTAGCGGGATTGGGCACAGATACGCAGTATTTT.

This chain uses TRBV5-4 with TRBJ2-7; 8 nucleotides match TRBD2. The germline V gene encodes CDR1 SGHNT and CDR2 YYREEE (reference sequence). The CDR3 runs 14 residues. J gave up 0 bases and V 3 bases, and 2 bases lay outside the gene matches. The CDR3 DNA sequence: TGTGCCAGCAGCTCCGGGACTAGCTCCTACGAGCAGTACTTC. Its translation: CASSSGTSSYEQYF.

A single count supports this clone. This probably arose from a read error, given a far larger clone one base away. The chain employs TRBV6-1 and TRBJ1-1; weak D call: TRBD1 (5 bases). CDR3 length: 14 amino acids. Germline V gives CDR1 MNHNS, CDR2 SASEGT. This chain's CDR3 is CVSSELPGSGEAFF. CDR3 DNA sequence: TGTGTCAGCAGTGAACTTCCAGGGAGCGGTGAAGCTTTCTTT.

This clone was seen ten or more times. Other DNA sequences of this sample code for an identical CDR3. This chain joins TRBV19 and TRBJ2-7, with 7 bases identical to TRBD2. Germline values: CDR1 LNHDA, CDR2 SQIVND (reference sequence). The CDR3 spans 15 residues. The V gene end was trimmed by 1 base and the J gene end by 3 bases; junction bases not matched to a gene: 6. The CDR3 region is CASSIGQRGNYEQYF. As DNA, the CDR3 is TGTGCCAGTAGTATAGGGCAGCGGGGAAACTACGAGCAGTACTTC.

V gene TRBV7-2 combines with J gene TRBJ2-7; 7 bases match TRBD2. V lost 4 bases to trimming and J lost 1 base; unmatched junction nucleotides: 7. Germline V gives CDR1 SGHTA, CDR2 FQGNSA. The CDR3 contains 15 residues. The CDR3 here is CASSSWEGGSYEQYF. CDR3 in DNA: TGTGCCAGCAGCTCTTGGGAGGGAGGGTCCTACGAGCAGTACTTC.

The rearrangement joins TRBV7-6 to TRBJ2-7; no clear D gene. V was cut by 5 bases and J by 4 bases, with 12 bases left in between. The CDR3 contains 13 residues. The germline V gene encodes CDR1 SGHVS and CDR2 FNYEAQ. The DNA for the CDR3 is TGTGCCAGCAGCCCCGCCTCTGGGTACGAGCAGTACTTC. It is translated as CASSPASGYEQYF.

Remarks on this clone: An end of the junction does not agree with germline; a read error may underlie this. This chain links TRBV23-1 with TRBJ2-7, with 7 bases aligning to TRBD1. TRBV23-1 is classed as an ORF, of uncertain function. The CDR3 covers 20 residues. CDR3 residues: CASRQECAPRTTGQDLEQYF. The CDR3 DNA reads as TGCGCCAGCCGTCAAGAGTGTGCTCCCCGCACCACAGGACAGGATTTAGAGCAGTACTTC.

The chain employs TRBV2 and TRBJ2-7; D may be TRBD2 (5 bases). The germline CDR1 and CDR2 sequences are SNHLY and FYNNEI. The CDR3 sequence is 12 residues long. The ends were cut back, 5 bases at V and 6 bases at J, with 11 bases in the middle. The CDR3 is CASSQDRGEQYF. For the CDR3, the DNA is TGTGCCAGCAGTCAAGACCGGGGCGAGCAGTACTTC.

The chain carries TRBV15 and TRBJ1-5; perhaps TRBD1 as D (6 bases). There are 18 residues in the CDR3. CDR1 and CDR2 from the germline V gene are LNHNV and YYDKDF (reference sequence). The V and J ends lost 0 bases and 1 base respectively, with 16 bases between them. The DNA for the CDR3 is TGTGCCACCAGCAGAGATGGGGCGAGTACAGGGAGCAATCAGCCCCAGCATTTT. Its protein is CATSRDGASTGSNQPQHF.

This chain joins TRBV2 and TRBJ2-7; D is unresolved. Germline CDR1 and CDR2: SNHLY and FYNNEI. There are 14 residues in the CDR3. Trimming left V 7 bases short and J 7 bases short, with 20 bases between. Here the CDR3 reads CASNEAGDLTEQYF. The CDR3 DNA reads TGTGCCAGCAACGAGGCCGGCGACCTCACTGAGCAGTACTTC.

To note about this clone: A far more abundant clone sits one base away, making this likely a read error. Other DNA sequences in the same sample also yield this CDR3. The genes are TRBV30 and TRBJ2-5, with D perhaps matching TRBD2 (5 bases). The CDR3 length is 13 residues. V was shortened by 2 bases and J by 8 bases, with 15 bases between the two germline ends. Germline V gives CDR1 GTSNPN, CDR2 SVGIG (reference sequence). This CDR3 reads CAWSHGSRETQYF. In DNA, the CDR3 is TGTGCCTGGAGTCACGGCAGTCGGGAAACCCAGTACTTC.

The CDR3 reads CASSPYSGSETQYF. The CDR3 nucleotides are TGTGCCAGCAGCCCTTATAGCGGGAGCGAGACCCAGTACTTC. The V call is TRBV4-2, the J call TRBJ2-5; 9 bases agree with TRBD2. Germline V gene sequence: CDR1 LGHNA, CDR2 YNFKEQ. The length of the CDR3 is 14 residues. Germline trimming cut 4 bases from V and 5 bases from J; bases unmatched to any gene: 5.

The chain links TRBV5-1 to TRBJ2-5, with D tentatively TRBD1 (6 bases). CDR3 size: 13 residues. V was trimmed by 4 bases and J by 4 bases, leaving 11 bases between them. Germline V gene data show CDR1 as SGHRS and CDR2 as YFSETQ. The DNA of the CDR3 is TGCGCCAGCAGCCACAGGGAATCAGAGACCCAGTACTTC. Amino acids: CASSHRESETQYF.

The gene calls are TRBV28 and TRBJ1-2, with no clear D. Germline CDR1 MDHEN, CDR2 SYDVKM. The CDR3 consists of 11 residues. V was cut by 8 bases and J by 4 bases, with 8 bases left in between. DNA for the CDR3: TGTGCCAGCGAGACACGCTATGGCTACACCTTC. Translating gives CASETRYGYTF.